This T cell receptor beta chain was retrieved from a study of blood T cells in healthy people across ages. General study findings and limits: Diversity was higher, and naive CD4+ cells more numerous, in long-lived donors than in aged donors.

Combining a sample-barcoded 5' primer with a J-beta primer mix, a second PCR ran for roughly 6 to 12 cycles. There were at least 2.5 million CDR3-containing paired-end reads obtained from each sample. TCRdb passed the 5' RACE reads through MiXCR, listing each CDR3 protein once. This repertoire shows approximately 690,000 distinct CDR3 sequences, roughly 43% found once; its top ten account for about 30%. Germline CDR1 LGHNA, CDR2 YSLEER. This CDR3 comprises 13 residues. As regards this clonotype: Its antigen is not known. Given a much more abundant clone one base away, this may be a read error.

This sequence was found in an elderly man in good health. The sample consisted of blood. The chain couples TRBV4-3 to TRBJ2-7; D might be TRBD1 (5 bases). The J call may be faulty, since TRBJ2-5 better matches the DNA end. Written as DNA, the CDR3 is TGCGCCAGCAGCCAGAACAGGCCAGAGACCCAGTACTTC. Protein sequence: CASSQNRPETQYF.